This T cell receptor beta chain was found in a study of blood T cells in healthy people across ages. This clonotype has more than one count but fewer than ten. Its antigen is still unknown. Mismatch with germline at one junction end may stem from a read error. The use of a sample-barcoded 5' primer and a J-beta primer mix characterized a second PCR of about 6 to 12 cycles. MiXCR, applied by TCRdb to the 5' RACE reads, yields one record per CDR3 protein. This sample has about 1.8 million distinct CDR3 sequences; roughly 52% occur once, and the top ten carry about 2.1%. Healthy individuals of Caucasian origin from Russia, aged 6 to 90, served as donors. It was ten milliliters of peripheral blood that were drawn from each donor. Germline V gives CDR1 LGHNA, CDR2 YNFKEQ. CDR3 length equals 12 residues. Overall study results and limits: Expanded clonotype changes were possibly confounded by unknown donor CMV status. Investigators treated diversity estimates from one million T cells as underestimates.

This TCR derives from a woman aged 40 to 49 in good health. Sequencing was done on a sample of blood. V usage is TRBV4-2 and J usage is TRBJ2-1; D unresolved. The DNA matches TRBJ2-7 better at its end, which makes the J call doubtful. CDR3 amino acids: CASSQGYNEQYF. Here the CDR3 DNA reads TGTGCCAGCAGTCAAGGCTACAATGAGCAGTACTTC.